These 18 T cell receptor beta chains were all obtained from the same sample, sequenced in a study of cytomegalovirus exposure and HLA in healthy donors. With 60 Vbeta and 13 Jbeta primers, the PCR was carried out. Clones were read by immunoSEQ multiplex PCR, and TCRdb kept only the in-frame ones, dropping some. Its clone listing holds some 70,000 clones. The sequencing input was PBMCs. These receptors all come from a middle-aged man in good health and CMV-seronegative.

The chain combines TRBV18 with TRBJ2-7; the D gene is possibly TRBD1 (6 bases). Germline CDR1 and CDR2: KGHSH and LQKENI. CDR3 length: 17 residues. V dropped 1 base and J dropped 1 base, with 17 bases sitting between them. The CDR3 loop reads CASSPQRGNRESYEQYF. In DNA form, the CDR3 reads TGTGCCAGCTCACCACAGAGGGGCAACAGGGAATCCTACGAGCAGTACTTC.

This chain joins TRBV5-1 and TRBJ2-2; no definite D call. V was trimmed by 0 bases and J by 5 bases, leaving 14 bases between them. The length of the CDR3 is 16 residues. The germline gives CDR1 SGHRS, CDR2 YFSETQ. This CDR3 is CASSLASDPRTGELFF. In nucleotides, the CDR3 is TGCGCCAGCAGCTTGGCCTCAGACCCGAGGACCGGGGAGCTGTTTTTT.

The chain couples TRBV7-9 to TRBJ1-2; D perhaps matches TRBD1 (5 bases). The V gene's germline CDR1 is SEHNR and CDR2 FQNEAQ (reference sequence). V gave up 1 base and J gave up 4 bases, with 7 bases separating them. The CDR3 loop spans 13 amino acids. The CDR3 spells CASSLGGAYGYTF. The CDR3 nucleotides read TGTGCCAGCAGCTTAGGGGGCGCCTATGGCTACACCTTC. Supplemented by reference TRBV7-9 and TRBJ1-2, the full variable domain reads DTGVSQNPRHKITKRGQNVTFRCDPISEHNRLYWYRQTLGQGPEFLTYFQNEAQLEKSRLLSDRFSAERPKGSFSTLEIQRTEQGDSAMYLCASSLGGAYGYTFGSGTRLTVV.

This chain joins TRBV5-4 and TRBJ2-5; TRBD1 aligns across 8 bases. There are 14 residues in the CDR3. V dropped 4 bases and J dropped 2; count of bases not matched to a gene: 4. Per germline, CDR1 SGHNT and CDR2 YYREEE (reference sequence). CDR3 amino acids: CASSTGQGQETQYF. CDR3 in DNA: TGTGCCAGCAGCACCGGACAGGGACAAGAGACCCAGTACTTC. Complete variable domain (other parts from reference TRBV5-4 and TRBJ2-5): ETGVTQSPTHLIKTRGQQVTLRCSSQSGHNTVSWYQQALGQGPQFIFQYYREEENGRGNFPPRFSGLQFPNYSSELNVNALELDDSALYLCASSTGQGQETQYFGPGTRLLVL.

This rearrangement joins TRBV4-1 to TRBJ1-1, with TRBD1 as a possible D gene (5 bases). Germline-derived CDR1 and CDR2 are MGHRA and YSYEKL. Trimming took 4 bases from V and 0 from J, leaving 15 bases between them. This CDR3 is built from 16 residues. The CDR3 is CASSPPGNPLNTEAFF. Written as DNA, the CDR3 is TGCGCCAGCAGCCCTCCAGGGAACCCTCTGAACACTGAAGCTTTCTTT.

The chain employs TRBV30 and TRBJ1-1; D gene unclear. Germline CDR1 reads GTSNPN; CDR2 reads SVGIG (reference sequence). CDR3 length: 11 residues. V dropped 1 base and J dropped 6 bases, with 6 bases sitting between them. This CDR3 is CAWSARSEAFF. CDR3 coding DNA: TGTGCCTGGAGTGCGAGGTCTGAAGCTTTCTTT.

The chain recombines TRBV30 with TRBJ2-7; 9 nucleotides match TRBD1. This CDR3 has 16 amino acids. The junction had 21 bases not matched to a gene; V was cut back by 5 bases and J by 10 bases. CDR1 and CDR2 from the germline V gene are GTSNPN and SVGIG (reference sequence). CDR3 in amino acids: CAWGLLGTGILRVQYF. The CDR3 DNA sequence: TGTGCCTGGGGGCTTTTAGGGACAGGGATACTACGAGTCCAGTACTTC.

The chain employs TRBV19 and TRBJ1-5; a weak D match, TRBD1 (6 bases). The germline gives CDR1 LNHDA, CDR2 SQIVND (reference sequence). The ends were cut back, 6 bases at V and 3 bases at J, with 12 bases in the middle. The CDR3 is made up of 14 amino acids. The DNA for the CDR3 is TGTGCCAGTAGCATGGGGGGGCCCAATCAGCCCCAGCATTTT. Residues: CASSMGGPNQPQHF.

The V and J genes are TRBV6-1 and TRBJ2-7; 11 bases map to TRBD1. CDR1 and CDR2 from the germline V gene are MNHNS and SASEGT. The trim removed 0 bases at V and 7 bases at J, leaving 5 bases unmatched. CDR3 size: 15 residues. CDR3 nucleotide sequence: TGTGCCAGCAGTGAAGCTGGGACAGGGGGATTTGAGCAGTACTTC. This encodes CASSEAGTGGFEQYF.

The chain recombines TRBV25-1 with TRBJ1-5, with TRBD1 matching over 8 bases. The CDR3 is made up of 14 amino acids. Germline CDR1 and CDR2: MGHDK and SYGVNS. The J segment lost 5 bases and the V segment lost 6 bases, leaving 6 bases of the junction unmatched. CDR3 residues: CASSRTGRDQPQHF. As DNA, the CDR3 is TGTGCCAGCAGCCGGACAGGGCGAGATCAGCCCCAGCATTTT.

The V and J genes are TRBV6-5 and TRBJ1-1; D gene unclear. Germline values: CDR1 MNHEY, CDR2 SVGAGI. The V end was cut by 7 bases, the J end by 1 base, with 13 bases between. This CDR3 comprises 14 residues. For the CDR3, the DNA is TGTGCCAGCAAGTCGAGGCCTACGAACACTGAAGCTTTCTTT. Its protein is CASKSRPTNTEAFF.

The chain couples TRBV4-1 to TRBJ2-6; tentative D call: TRBD2 (5 bases). This CDR3 has 16 residues. V was pared by 1 base and J by 2 bases, with 9 bases between. Germline V lookup: CDR1 MGHRA, CDR2 YSYEKL. The CDR3 sequence: CASSQVRVTGANVLTF. DNA of the CDR3: TGCGCCAGCAGCCAAGTGAGGGTTACTGGGGCCAACGTCCTGACTTTC.

The V call is TRBV27, the J call TRBJ2-1; 9 nucleotides agree with TRBD1. The CDR3 has 14 residues. Germline CDR1 MNHEY, CDR2 SMNVEV (reference sequence). V was pared by 5 bases and J by 7 bases, with 6 bases of the junction left unmatched. The CDR3 DNA reads TGTGCCAGCAGTCTTTGGGACAGGGAGAATGAGCAGTTCTTC. It encodes CASSLWDRENEQFF.

The chain couples TRBV5-4 to TRBJ1-2; a possible D gene is TRBD1 (6 bases). V lost 3 bases, J lost 1 base, and 13 bases lay in between. Germline V gene data show CDR1 as SGHNT and CDR2 as YYREEE (reference sequence). The length of the CDR3 is 15 residues. CDR3 in amino acids: CASSSPRGNNYGYTF. The CDR3 DNA reads as TGTGCCAGCAGCTCCCCGAGGGGGAATAACTATGGCTACACCTTC.

A remark on this clone: Sequence at one end of the junction differs from germline and may be a read error. Other DNA sequences within the sample encode an identical CDR3. The chain links TRBV30 to TRBJ1-5; 10 positions agree with TRBD1. The CDR3 covers 16 residues. The V gene's germline CDR1 is GTSNPN and CDR2 SVGIG (reference sequence). The CDR3 loop is CAWSVPDRGPDQPQHF. CDR3 nucleotides: TGTGCCTGGAGTGTTCCCGACAGGGGGCCTGATCAGCCCCAGCACTTT.

The J gene is TRBJ1-1, the V gene TRBV19; perhaps TRBD1 as D (6 bases). The CDR3 spans 14 residues. Germline CDR1 is LNHDA and CDR2 is SQIVND (reference sequence). V lost 3 bases, J lost 5 bases, and 13 bases lay in between. CDR3 nucleotides: TGTGCCAGTAGTATTCTAAGGGGGAAGACTGAAGCTTTCTTT. Translated, it gives CASSILRGKTEAFF. The whole variable domain, filled in from reference TRBV19 and TRBJ1-1, reads DGGITQSPKYLFRKEGQNVTLSCEQNLNHDAMYWYRQDPGQGLRLIYYSQIVNDFQKGDIAEGYSVSREKKESFPLTVTSAQKNPTAFYLCASSILRGKTEAFFGQGTRLTVV.

The chain employs TRBV29-1 and TRBJ1-1; D perhaps matches TRBD1 (5 bases). In germline, CDR1 is SQVTM, CDR2 ANQGSEA. V was pared by 3 bases and J by 2 bases, with 13 bases between. The CDR3 runs to 14 residues. The CDR3 protein is CSVEATAFNTEAFF. The CDR3 DNA sequence: TGCAGCGTTGAGGCGACAGCCTTCAACACTGAAGCTTTCTTT.

This chain uses TRBV7-9 with TRBJ1-5; D gene unclear. V was clipped by 5 bases and J by 1 base, with 9 bases between them. The germline CDR1 and CDR2 sequences are SEHNR and FQNEAQ (reference sequence). CDR3 length: 14 residues. CDR3 region: CASSQTESNQPQHF. The CDR3 region has the DNA TGTGCCAGCAGCCAGACTGAAAGCAATCAGCCCCAGCATTTT.